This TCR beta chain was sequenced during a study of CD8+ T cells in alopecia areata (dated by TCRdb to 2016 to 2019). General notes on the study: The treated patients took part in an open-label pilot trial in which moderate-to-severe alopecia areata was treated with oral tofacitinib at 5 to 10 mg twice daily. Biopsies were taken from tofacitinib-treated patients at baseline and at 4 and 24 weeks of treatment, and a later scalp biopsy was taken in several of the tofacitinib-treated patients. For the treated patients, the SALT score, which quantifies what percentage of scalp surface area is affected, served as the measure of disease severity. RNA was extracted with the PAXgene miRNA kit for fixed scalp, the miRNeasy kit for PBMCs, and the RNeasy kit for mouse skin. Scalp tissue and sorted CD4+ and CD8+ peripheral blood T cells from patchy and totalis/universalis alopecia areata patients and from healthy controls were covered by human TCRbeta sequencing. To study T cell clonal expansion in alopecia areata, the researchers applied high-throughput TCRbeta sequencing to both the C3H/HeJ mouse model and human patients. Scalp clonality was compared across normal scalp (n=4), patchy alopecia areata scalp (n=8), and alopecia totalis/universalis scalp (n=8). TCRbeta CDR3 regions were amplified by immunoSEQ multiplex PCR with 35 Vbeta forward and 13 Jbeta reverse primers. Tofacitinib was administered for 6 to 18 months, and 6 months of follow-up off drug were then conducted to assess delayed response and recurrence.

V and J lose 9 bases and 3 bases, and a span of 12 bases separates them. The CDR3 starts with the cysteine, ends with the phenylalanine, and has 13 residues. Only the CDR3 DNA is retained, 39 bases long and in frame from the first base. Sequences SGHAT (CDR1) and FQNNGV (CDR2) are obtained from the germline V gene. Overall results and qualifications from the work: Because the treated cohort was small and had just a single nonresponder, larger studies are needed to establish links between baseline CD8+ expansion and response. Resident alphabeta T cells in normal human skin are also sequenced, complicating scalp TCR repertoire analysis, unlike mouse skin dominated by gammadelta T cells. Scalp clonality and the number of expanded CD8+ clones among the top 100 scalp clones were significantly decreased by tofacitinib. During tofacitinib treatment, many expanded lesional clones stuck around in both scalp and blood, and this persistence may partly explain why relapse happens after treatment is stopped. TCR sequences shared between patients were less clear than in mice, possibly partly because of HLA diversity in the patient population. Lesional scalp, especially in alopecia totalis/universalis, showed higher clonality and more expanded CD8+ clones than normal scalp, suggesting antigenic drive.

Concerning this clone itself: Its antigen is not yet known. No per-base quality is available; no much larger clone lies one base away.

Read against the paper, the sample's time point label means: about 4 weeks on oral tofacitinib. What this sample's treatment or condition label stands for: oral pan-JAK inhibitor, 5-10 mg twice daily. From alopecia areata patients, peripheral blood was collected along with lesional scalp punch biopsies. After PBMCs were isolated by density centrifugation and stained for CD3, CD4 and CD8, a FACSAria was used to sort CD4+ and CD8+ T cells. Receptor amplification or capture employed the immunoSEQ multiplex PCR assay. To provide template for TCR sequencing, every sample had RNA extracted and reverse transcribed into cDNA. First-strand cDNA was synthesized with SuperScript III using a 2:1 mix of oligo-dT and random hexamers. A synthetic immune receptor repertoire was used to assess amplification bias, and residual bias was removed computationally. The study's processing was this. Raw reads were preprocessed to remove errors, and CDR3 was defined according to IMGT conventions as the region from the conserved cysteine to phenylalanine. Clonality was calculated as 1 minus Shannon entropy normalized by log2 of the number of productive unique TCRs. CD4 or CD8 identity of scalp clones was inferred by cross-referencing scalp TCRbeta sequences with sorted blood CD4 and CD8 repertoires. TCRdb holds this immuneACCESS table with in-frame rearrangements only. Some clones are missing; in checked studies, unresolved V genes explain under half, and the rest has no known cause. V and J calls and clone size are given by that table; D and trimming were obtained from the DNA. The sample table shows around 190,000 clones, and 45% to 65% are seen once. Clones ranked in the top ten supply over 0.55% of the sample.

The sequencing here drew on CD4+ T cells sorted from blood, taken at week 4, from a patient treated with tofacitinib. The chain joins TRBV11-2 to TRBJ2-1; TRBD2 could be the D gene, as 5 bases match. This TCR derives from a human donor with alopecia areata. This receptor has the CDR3 CASRRTFYNEQFF. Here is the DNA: TGTGCCAGTCGGAGGACGTTCTACAATGAGCAGTTCTTC.